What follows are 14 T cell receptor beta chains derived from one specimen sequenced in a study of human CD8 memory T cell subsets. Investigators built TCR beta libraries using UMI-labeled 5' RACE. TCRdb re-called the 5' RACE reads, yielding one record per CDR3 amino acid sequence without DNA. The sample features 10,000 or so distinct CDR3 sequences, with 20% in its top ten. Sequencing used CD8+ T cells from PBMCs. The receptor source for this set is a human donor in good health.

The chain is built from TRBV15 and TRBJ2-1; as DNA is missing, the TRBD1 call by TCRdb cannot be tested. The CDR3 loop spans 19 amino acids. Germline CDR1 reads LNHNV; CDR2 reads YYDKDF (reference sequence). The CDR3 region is CATTDGTGQGSSRNNEQFF.

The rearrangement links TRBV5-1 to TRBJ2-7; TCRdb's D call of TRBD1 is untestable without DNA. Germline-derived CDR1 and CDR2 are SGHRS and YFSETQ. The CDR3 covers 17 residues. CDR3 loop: CASSLRSTGRSTLEQYF.

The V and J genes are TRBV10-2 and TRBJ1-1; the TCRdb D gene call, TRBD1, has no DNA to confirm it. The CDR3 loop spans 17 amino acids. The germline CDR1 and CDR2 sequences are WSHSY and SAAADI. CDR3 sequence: CASSEGTGGYLNTEAFF.

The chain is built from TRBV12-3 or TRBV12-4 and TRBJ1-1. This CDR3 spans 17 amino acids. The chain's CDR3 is CASSLEVRETHDTEAFF.

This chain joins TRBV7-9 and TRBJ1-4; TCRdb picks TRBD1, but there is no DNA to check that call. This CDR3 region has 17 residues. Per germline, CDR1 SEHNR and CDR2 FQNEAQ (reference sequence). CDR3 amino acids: CASSAAGTGGMNEKLFF.

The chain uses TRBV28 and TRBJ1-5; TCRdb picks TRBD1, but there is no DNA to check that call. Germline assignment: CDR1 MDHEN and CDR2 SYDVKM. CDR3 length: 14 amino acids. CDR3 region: CASSPNRFYQPQHF.

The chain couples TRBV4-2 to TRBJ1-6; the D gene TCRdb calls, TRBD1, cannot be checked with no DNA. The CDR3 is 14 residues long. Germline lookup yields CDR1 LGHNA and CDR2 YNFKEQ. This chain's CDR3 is CASSQGADNSPLHF.

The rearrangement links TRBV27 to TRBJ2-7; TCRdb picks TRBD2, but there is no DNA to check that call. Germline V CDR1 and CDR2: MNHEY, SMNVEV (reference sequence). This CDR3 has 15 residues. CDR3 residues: CASSLVAGGPDEQYF.

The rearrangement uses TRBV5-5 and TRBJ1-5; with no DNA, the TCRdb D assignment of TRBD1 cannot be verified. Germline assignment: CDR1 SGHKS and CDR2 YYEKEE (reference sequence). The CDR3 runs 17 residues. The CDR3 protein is CASRPGTTGNSNQPQHF.

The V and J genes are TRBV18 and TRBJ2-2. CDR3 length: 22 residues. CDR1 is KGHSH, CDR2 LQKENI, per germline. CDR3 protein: CASSLRADPLNTPIANTGELFF.

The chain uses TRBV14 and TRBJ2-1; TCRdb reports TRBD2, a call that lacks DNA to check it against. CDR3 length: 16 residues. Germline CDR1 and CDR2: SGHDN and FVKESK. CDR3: CASSQASGRRRNEQFF.

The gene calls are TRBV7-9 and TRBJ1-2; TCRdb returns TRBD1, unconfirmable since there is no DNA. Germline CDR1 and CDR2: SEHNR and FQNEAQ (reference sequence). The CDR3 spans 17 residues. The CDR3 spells CASSSITGAARSYGYTF.

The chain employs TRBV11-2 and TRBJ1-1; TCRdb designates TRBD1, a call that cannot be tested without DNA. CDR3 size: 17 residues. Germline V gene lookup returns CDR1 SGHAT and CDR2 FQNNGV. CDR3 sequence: CASSLTRGMGVDTEAFF.

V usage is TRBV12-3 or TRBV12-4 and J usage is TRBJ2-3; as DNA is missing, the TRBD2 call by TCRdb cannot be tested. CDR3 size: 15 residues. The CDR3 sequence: CASSQREDVLDTQYF.